Presented here are 5 T cell receptor beta chains from one specimen sequenced in a study of cytomegalovirus exposure and HLA in healthy donors. Primers: 60 Vbeta forward and 13 Jbeta reverse. The protocol was immunoSEQ multiplex PCR, while the TCRdb copy is restricted to in-frame clones and leaves out a portion. The sample shows around 80,000 clones, about 80% of them seen only once. The specimen sequenced was PBMCs. The receptors shown here come from a female donor in good health and CMV-seronegative.

The V call is TRBV5-1, the J call TRBJ2-7; no firm D call. In germline, CDR1 is SGHRS, CDR2 YFSETQ. The CDR3 runs 14 residues. Trimming took off 1 base at V and 3 bases at J, with 11 bases between the two ends. The CDR3 DNA is TGCGCCAGCAGCTTGAACCAGGAAAGCTACGAGCAGTACTTC. Translation: CASSLNQESYEQYF.

CDR3 bases: TGTGCCAGTAGGCAGAAGGGGGCAACAGATACGCAGTATTTT. Residues: CASRQKGATDTQYF. The chain combines TRBV19 with TRBJ2-3, with TRBD1 matching 7 bases. V lost 6 bases to trimming and J lost 3 bases; unmatched junction nucleotides: 6. CDR3 length: 14 amino acids. Per the germline V gene, CDR1 is LNHDA and CDR2 is SQIVND (reference sequence).

The V and J genes are TRBV29-1 and TRBJ2-7, with D uncertain. Trimming pared 7 bases from V and 0 bases from J, leaving 7 bases between. CDR3 length: 11 residues. Germline V gene sequence: CDR1 SQVTM, CDR2 ANQGSEA. The DNA of the CDR3 is TGCAGCGCCCAGGTCTCCTACGAGCAGTACTTC. Encoded protein: CSAQVSYEQYF.

The chain couples TRBV7-2 to TRBJ2-1, with D perhaps TRBD1 (5 bases). Trimming pared 3 bases from V and 7 bases from J, leaving 10 bases between. The length of the CDR3 is 13 residues. Germline lookup yields CDR1 SGHTA and CDR2 FQGNSA. CDR3 protein: CASSLDPGNEQFF. CDR3 in DNA: TGTGCCAGCAGCTTGGACCCAGGGAATGAGCAGTTCTTC. The full variable domain, in which reference TRBV7-2 and TRBJ2-1 provide the parts outside the CDR3, is GAGVSQSPSNKVTEKGKDVELRCDPISGHTALYWYRQSLGQGLEFLIYFQGNSAPDKSGLPSDRFSAERTGGSVSTLTIQRTQQEDSAVYLCASSLDPGNEQFFGPGTRLTVL.

The rearrangement uses TRBV28 and TRBJ2-1; 7 bases align to TRBD2. J lost 2 bases, V lost 2 bases, and 3 bases had no gene match. The CDR3 is 15 amino acids. CDR1 is MDHEN, CDR2 SYDVKM, per germline. CDR3 sequence: CASSLPGTTYNEQFF. The DNA of the CDR3 is TGTGCCAGCAGTTTACCCGGGACTACCTACAATGAGCAGTTCTTC.